This TCR beta chain appears in the sequencing data of a study of blood T cell repertoires in COVID-19. At the level of the study: Sites in the United States, Italy and Spain provided acute and convalescent COVID-19 samples. T cells, B-cell-depleted T cells, or PBMCs provided the cDNA or gDNA that served as material.

Trimming shortened V by 7 bases and J by 11 bases, and 18 bases separated the two germline ends. Germline-derived CDR1 and CDR2 are WSHSY and SAAADI. The CDR3 sequence is 13 residues long. The sample holds a few counts of this clone. Per the original data handling: Using reference gene primer amplification, nucleated cell counts were estimated. Sequencing was performed with immunoSEQ multiplex PCR; in TCRdb, only in-frame clones are kept and a portion is missing. Clone size and the V and J calls come from that table; the DNA yielded D and trimming. This sample has fewer than 350,000 clones, with over 75% found just once.

The sequenced material came from peripheral blood. The source of this sequence is a human donor in a cohort sampled during active COVID-19. The chain links TRBV10-2 to TRBJ1-5; a weak D match, TRBD1 (5 bases). The CDR3 coding sequence is TGCGCCAGCACCCCCGGCAGATCACAGGCCCAGCATTTT. Translating it yields CASTPGRSQAQHF.